The rows below give T cell receptor beta chains drawn from one sample of a study of cytomegalovirus exposure and HLA in healthy donors. Assay: immunoSEQ multiplex PCR; the TCRdb copy retains only in-frame clones and omits some. This listing includes 130,000 or so clones. Source material: PBMCs. These receptors were taken from a woman aged 40 to 50 in good health and CMV-seronegative. CDR3s leave out the opening cysteine and the closing phenylalanine or tryptophan. Fields, in order: CDR3 length, V gene, CDR3 protein.

>11|TRBV6-1
ASNGQIGTEAF
>12|TRBV5-5
ASSLETDQETQY
>13|TRBV19
ASSSYDGLNQPQH
>9|TRBV28
ASSQHRGQH
>12|TRBV18
ASSPTGKDQPQH
>11|TRBV7-2
ATRGQGNQPQH
>13|TRBV6-1
ASGGSGRTQETQY
>11|TRBV25-1
ASSVTGRTEAF
>13|TRBV6-1
ASGPPGGSVSEAF
>14|TRBV7-2
ASSLRTGEVLGGYT
>17|TRBV7-7
ASSLSPSTRTGSGGEQF